This entry describes one T cell receptor (beta chain). The target antigen is unknown. MiXCR was run by TCRdb on the 5' RACE reads, yielding one entry per CDR3 protein. Counted here are 120,000 or so distinct CDR3 sequences, under 9% occurring once; the ten biggest clones make up around 40%. The sample is drawn from a study of T cells after yellow fever vaccination. Findings and limits, study-wide: At around 95% for CD4 and about 91% for CD8, most primary-vaccination clones showed up again after the booster.

CDR1 is SGDLS, CDR2 YYNGEE, per germline. The CDR3 consists of 11 residues. Deletions cut 0 bases from V and 7 bases from J, with 4 bases between. Specimen: CD8+ T cells sorted from PBMCs, collected on the day of the yellow fever booster vaccination. The receptor's source is a man younger than 35 who received the YFV17D yellow fever vaccine. V usage is TRBV9 and J usage is TRBJ1-2; D not certain. The chain's CDR3 is CASSVGSGYTF. Here the CDR3 DNA reads TGTGCCAGCAGCGTAGGAAGTGGCTACACCTTC.